Listed here are 27 T cell receptor beta chains from one sample, sequenced in a study of blood T cell repertoires in COVID-19. Method: immunoSEQ multiplex PCR; TCRdb's copy keeps in-frame clones and lacks some. Of some 240,000 clones listed, 84% are singletons. Material for sequencing was PBMCs or T cells enriched from blood (not recorded which). The receptors stem from a man aged 50 to 60 who had recovered from COVID-19.

J is TRBJ1-3 and V is TRBV29-1, with unresolved D. V lost 8 bases, J lost 0 bases, and 11 bases lay in between. The CDR3 spans 13 residues. From germline, CDR1 is SQVTM and CDR2 ANQGSEA. The CDR3 DNA sequence: TGCAGCATCTTAGCGAGCTCTGGAAACACCATATATTTT. It translates to CSILASSGNTIYF.

The CDR3 DNA reads as TGTGCCAGCAGCCCCGGTCGGTCGTATGAAAAACTGTTTTTT. Translating gives CASSPGRSYEKLFF. The gene calls are TRBV6-5 and TRBJ1-4; unclear D gene. The CDR3 is 14 amino acids. V lost 6 bases and J lost 6, with 14 bases in between. Germline V gives CDR1 MNHEY, CDR2 SVGAGI.

There are a few counts of this clone. The chain joins TRBV3-1 (or the pseudogene TRBV3-2) to TRBJ2-3; the match to TRBD2 covers 10 bases. The CDR3 has 15 residues. J gave up 2 bases and V 4 bases, and 3 bases lay outside the gene matches. Germline CDR1 LGHDT, CDR2 YNNKEL (reference sequence). CDR3 DNA sequence: TGTGCCAGCAGCCTACTAGCGGGGCTCACAGATACGCAGTATTTT. Translated: CASSLLAGLTDTQYF.

This chain connects TRBV6-5 to TRBJ1-2; 8 bases fit TRBD1. There are 11 residues in the CDR3. The J segment lost 5 bases and the V segment lost 10 bases, leaving 3 bases of the junction unmatched. Per the germline V gene, CDR1 is MNHEY and CDR2 is SVGAGI. The CDR3 spells CAIGTGYGYTF. In nucleotides, the CDR3 is TGTGCCATCGGGACAGGTTATGGCTACACCTTC.

The V gene is TRBV7-3, the J gene TRBJ1-1; 8 bases agree with TRBD1. The CDR3 is 17 amino acids. The junction had 6 bases not matched to a gene; V was cut back by 0 bases and J by 0 bases. The germline gives CDR1 SGHTA, CDR2 FQGTGA. The CDR3 spells CASSLTGTGPMNTEAFF. CDR3 bases: TGTGCCAGCAGCTTAACCGGGACAGGACCTATGAACACTGAAGCTTTCTTT.

This chain uses TRBV6-5 with TRBJ2-1, with 8 bases identical to TRBD1. The CDR3 totals 14 residues. Germline values: CDR1 MNHEY, CDR2 SVGAGI. The ends lost 9 bases at V and 2 bases at J; junction bases unmatched: 6. For the CDR3, the DNA is TGTGCCAGTACTGGGACAGGCGCCTACAATGAGCAGTTCTTC. It yields the protein CASTGTGAYNEQFF.

The rearrangement uses TRBV3-1 (or the pseudogene TRBV3-2) and TRBJ1-5; D gene unclear. CDR3 length: 14 amino acids. Germline CDR1 reads LGHDT; CDR2 reads YNNKEL (reference sequence). Trimming took off 0 bases at V and 6 bases at J, with 9 bases between the two ends. Here the CDR3 DNA reads TGTGCCAGCAGCCAAGACAGGTACCGTCAGCCCCAGCATTTT. It encodes CASSQDRYRQPQHF.

This chain connects TRBV7-9 to TRBJ2-7; 12 bases are a match to TRBD1. V was pared by 8 bases and J by 3 bases, with 5 bases of the junction left unmatched. The CDR3 covers 14 residues. Germline-derived CDR1 and CDR2 are SEHNR and FQNEAQ (reference sequence). The CDR3 protein is CASSGTGGFYEQYF. DNA for the CDR3: TGTGCCAGCTCCGGGACAGGGGGCTTCTACGAGCAGTACTTC. The complete variable domain, with remaining parts taken from reference TRBV7-9 and TRBJ2-7, reads DTGVSQNPRHKITKRGQNVTFRCDPISEHNRLYWYRQTLGQGPEFLTYFQNEAQLEKSRLLSDRFSAERPKGSFSTLEIQRTEQGDSAMYLCASSGTGGFYEQYFGPGTRLTVT.

V and J are TRBV5-6 and TRBJ2-1; 7 nucleotides agree with TRBD2. The V segment lost 2 bases and the J segment 5 bases; nucleotides outside the gene matches: 7. CDR1 and CDR2 from the germline V gene are SGHDT and YYEEEE. CDR3 size: 15 residues. The CDR3 spells CASSFGAGYNNEQFF. The CDR3 region has the DNA TGTGCCAGCAGCTTCGGAGCGGGATATAACAATGAGCAGTTCTTC. The full variable domain, in which reference TRBV5-6 and TRBJ2-1 provide the parts outside the CDR3, is DAGVTQSPTHLIKTRGQQVTLRCSPKSGHDTVSWYQQALGQGPQFIFQYYEEEERQRGNFPDRFSGHQFPNYSSELNVNALLLGDSALYLCASSFGAGYNNEQFFGPGTRLTVL.

This clone was recorded only once. The chain is built from TRBV5-5 and TRBJ2-1; 9 bases align to TRBD2. The V gene end was trimmed by 4 bases and the J gene end by 9 bases; junction bases not matched to a gene: 11. CDR1 is SGHKS, CDR2 YYEKEE, per germline (reference sequence). The CDR3 totals 15 residues. Written as DNA, the CDR3 is TGTGCCAGCAGCGTTCGGACTAGCGAATCCAGTGAGCAGTTCTTC. This translates into CASSVRTSESSEQFF. The full variable domain, completed using reference TRBV5-5 and TRBJ2-1, is DAGVTQSPTHLIKTRGQQVTLRCSPISGHKSVSWYQQVLGQGPQFIFQYYEKEERGRGNFPDRFSARQFPNYSSELNVNALLLGDSALYLCASSVRTSESSEQFFGPGTRLTVL.

The chain has TRBV5-1 and TRBJ2-2, with TRBD2 matching 8 bases. The CDR3 spans 15 residues. The J segment lost 7 bases and the V segment lost 5 bases, leaving 10 bases of the junction unmatched. Germline loops: CDR1 SGHRS, CDR2 YFSETQ. The CDR3 coding sequence is TGCGCCAGCAGAGCCGGCGGGGGGCTGGGCGGGGAGCTGTTTTTT. Encoded protein: CASRAGGGLGGELFF.

The chain carries TRBV9 and TRBJ1-3; D ambiguous. Germline values: CDR1 SGDLS, CDR2 YYNGEE. The germline V and J ends were trimmed by 3 bases and 0 bases, with 10 bases remaining between them. The CDR3 spans 15 residues. The CDR3 reads CASSATSNSGNTIYF. The CDR3 nucleotides are TGTGCCAGCAGCGCAACCTCTAACTCTGGAAACACCATATATTTT.

The V gene is TRBV18, the J gene TRBJ2-3; D unclear. CDR1 is KGHSH and CDR2 is LQKENI in the germline V gene. The ends were cut back, 5 bases at V and 0 bases at J, with 3 bases in the middle. There are 12 residues in the CDR3. CDR3 sequence reads: CASSTSTDTQYF. In nucleotides, the CDR3 is TGTGCCAGCTCAACTAGCACAGATACGCAGTATTTT. Combining the CDR3 with reference TRBV18 and TRBJ2-3 gives the whole variable domain NAGVMQNPRHLVRRRGQEARLRCSPMKGHSHVYWYRQLPEEGLKFMVYLQKENIIDESGMPKERFSAEFPKEGPSILRIQQVVRGDSAAYFCASSTSTDTQYFGPGTRLTVL.

The chain carries TRBV27 and TRBJ1-6, with D tentatively TRBD1 (6 bases). Trimming stripped 3 bases from V and 9 bases from J, with 12 bases between. Germline V lookup: CDR1 MNHEY, CDR2 SMNVEV (reference sequence). The CDR3 is 14 amino acids. The CDR3 region has the DNA TGTGCCAGCAGTTTCGGGGGGCGCGTTTCACCCCTCCACTTT. This codes for CASSFGGRVSPLHF.

This rearrangement joins TRBV11-3 to TRBJ2-2, with a tentative D call TRBD2 (5 bases). The CDR3 sequence is 15 residues long. Trimming cost V 2 bases and J 5 bases, with 12 bases left between them. The germline CDR1 and CDR2 sequences are SGHNT and YENEEA. The CDR3 protein is CASSLPGRGTGELFF. The CDR3 region has the DNA TGTGCCAGCAGCTTACCGGGGAGAGGAACCGGGGAGCTGTTTTTT.

The CDR3 protein is CASRRQPQETQYF. In DNA form, the CDR3 reads TGTGCCAGTAGACGACAGCCCCAAGAGACCCAGTACTTC. The V gene is TRBV19, the J gene TRBJ2-5; D is possibly TRBD1 (5 bases). Looked up from germline, CDR1 is LNHDA and CDR2 is SQIVND (reference sequence). CDR3 length equals 13 residues. V was cut by 6 bases and J by 1 base, with 9 bases left in between.

The chain uses TRBV7-8 and TRBJ1-1; weak D call: TRBD1 (5 bases). Per the germline V gene, CDR1 is SGHVS and CDR2 is FQNEAQ. Trimming removed 0 bases at V and 1 base at J, with 9 bases between. This CDR3 contains 15 residues. CDR3 nucleotides: TGTGCCAGCAGCTTAGCGACAGCTAGGAACACTGAAGCTTTCTTT. Protein sequence: CASSLATARNTEAFF.

The chain links TRBV7-2 to TRBJ1-1; the D is unclear. This CDR3 contains 14 residues. Trimming shortened V by 10 bases and J by 0 bases, and 15 bases separated the two germline ends. CDR1 and CDR2 (germline): SGHTA, FQGNSA. CDR3 coding DNA: TGTGCCAATTATGATGTAGACATGAACACTGAAGCTTTCTTT. Amino acids: CANYDVDMNTEAFF.

This clone was seen at least ten times. The chain combines TRBV4-1 with TRBJ2-3; 11 nucleotides agree with TRBD2. This CDR3 region has 18 residues. Unmatched junction bases numbered 11, after V lost 1 base and J lost 5 bases. From germline, CDR1 is MGHRA and CDR2 YSYEKL. The CDR3 nucleotides are TGCGCCAGCAGCCAAGGGGGCCTAGCGGGAGGCGGTAAAGATACGCAGTATTTT. This gives the protein CASSQGGLAGGGKDTQYF.

This clone was recorded a few times. The chain combines TRBV7-3 with TRBJ2-2, with 11 bases identical to TRBD2. The CDR3 runs 17 residues. From germline, CDR1 is SGHTA and CDR2 FQGTGA. V dropped 5 bases and J dropped 8; count of bases not matched to a gene: 13. CDR3 amino acids: CASSAARLAGTPGELFF. The CDR3 bases are TGTGCCAGCAGCGCGGCCAGACTAGCGGGGACCCCAGGGGAGCTGTTTTTT.

This chain connects TRBV5-1 to TRBJ2-1; D call uncertain. The CDR3 has 16 residues. Germline V gene lookup returns CDR1 SGHRS and CDR2 YFSETQ. V was cut by 2 bases and J by 0 bases, with 12 bases left in between. The CDR3 DNA reads TGCGCCAGCAGCTTTTTCAGTGGCAGCTCCTACAATGAGCAGTTCTTC. Its protein is CASSFFSGSSYNEQFF.

V and J are TRBV7-6 and TRBJ1-2, with D tentatively TRBD1 (6 bases). The germline CDR1 and CDR2 sequences are SGHVS and FNYEAQ. CDR3 length: 15 residues. V lost 1 base, J lost 4 bases, and 13 bases lay in between. CDR3 coding DNA: TGTGCCAGCAGCTTAGTTGCAGGGGCGAGCTATGGCTACACCTTC. Its protein is CASSLVAGASYGYTF.

The rearrangement uses TRBV7-6 and TRBJ1-6; D is unclear. The CDR3 has 15 amino acids. Germline-derived CDR1 and CDR2 are SGHVS and FNYEAQ. The V end lost 1 base, the J end lost 10 bases, and 14 bases lay between the germline ends. This chain's CDR3 is CASSLVPGSGSPLHF. The CDR3 nucleotides read TGTGCCAGCAGCTTAGTTCCGGGGAGCGGGTCACCCCTCCACTTT.

This chain uses TRBV6-5 with TRBJ2-1; tentative D call: TRBD2 (5 bases). This CDR3 comprises 11 residues. V shed 6 bases and J shed 6 bases, with 6 bases lying between them. Per the germline V gene, CDR1 is MNHEY and CDR2 is SVGAGI. The CDR3 spells CASRLANEQFF. The CDR3 bases are TGTGCCAGCAGGCTAGCCAATGAGCAGTTCTTC.

CDR3 in DNA: TGTGCCACCAGCAGAGATGGAACAGGCGGAGAGACCCAGTACTTC. Translating it yields CATSRDGTGGETQYF. V and J are TRBV15 and TRBJ2-5; possible D gene TRBD1, 5 bases. Trimming left V 0 bases short and J 4 bases short, with 12 bases between. The CDR3 contains 15 residues. Germline V gene lookup returns CDR1 LNHNV and CDR2 YYDKDF (reference sequence).

As regards this clone: At one end, the junction sequence differs from germline, possibly due to a read error. The chain uses TRBV7-7 and TRBJ2-5, with 9 bases matching TRBD2. The CDR3 has 15 amino acids. Germline values: CDR1 SSHAT, CDR2 FNYEAQ (reference sequence). The CDR3 region is CASTTSGGGQETQYF. CDR3 nucleotide sequence: TGTGCTAGCACGACTAGCGGAGGGGGTCAAGAGACCCAGTACTTC.

The chain joins TRBV6-5 to TRBJ2-1; D unresolved. The CDR3 length is 13 residues. Trimming removed 6 bases from V and 9 bases from J, with 15 bases in between. Germline-derived CDR1 and CDR2 are MNHEY and SVGAGI. Here the CDR3 DNA reads TGTGCCAGCAGAACCGGTGTAGTAAGTGAGCAGTTCTTC. Protein: CASRTGVVSEQFF.